The subject of this entry is one TCR beta chain. The record originates from a study of blood T cell repertoires in COVID-19. The overall study: In each case, the material was cDNA or gDNA derived from T cells, B-cell-depleted T cells, or PBMCs.

Assay: immunoSEQ multiplex PCR; the TCRdb copy retains only in-frame clones and omits some. The data contain approximately 200,000 clones, around 95% of them seen just once; the ten biggest clones take up 0.76%. The length of the CDR3 is 15 residues. V lost 2 bases and J lost 4; bases outside the gene matches: 4. Looked up from germline, CDR1 is KGHSH and CDR2 is LQKENI. This clonotype originated in a man younger than 45 with COVID-19, enrolled during active disease. The chain has TRBV18 and TRBJ1-5, with 8 positions matching TRBD1. Source material: peripheral blood. The CDR3: CASSPGGQENQPQHF. CDR3 nucleotides: TGTGCCAGCTCACCAGGGGGACAGGAGAATCAGCCCCAGCATTTT.